The 26 T cell receptor beta chains below all came from one sample that was sequenced in a study of blood T cell repertoires in COVID-19. Sequencing was performed with immunoSEQ multiplex PCR; in TCRdb, only in-frame clones are kept and a portion is missing. The data hold around 150,000 clones, with around 80% observed a single time. Sequencing input: peripheral blood. The origin of the receptors is a woman between 50 and 59 years old in a cohort sampled during active or convalescent COVID-19.

V and J are TRBV2 and TRBJ1-1; 7 positions match TRBD1. CDR1 and CDR2 from the germline V gene are SNHLY and FYNNEI. Trimming at V came to 6 bases and at J to 7 bases, leaving 8 bases not matched to a gene. CDR3 size: 13 residues. CDR3 loop: CASSPDRQGEAFF. In DNA, the CDR3 is TGTGCCAGCAGCCCCGACAGACAGGGTGAAGCTTTCTTT. Full variable domain (missing parts from reference TRBV2 and TRBJ1-1): EPEVTQTPSHQVTQMGQEVILRCVPISNHLYFYWYRQILGQKVEFLVSFYNNEISEKSEIFDDQFSVERPDGSNFTLKIRSTKLEDSAMYFCASSPDRQGEAFFGQGTRLTVV.

The chain is built from TRBV24-1 and TRBJ2-3; 8 bases agree with TRBD2. The CDR3 length is 14 residues. Losses at the gene ends were 7 bases for V and 1 base for J; bases not matched to a gene: 3. Germline V gives CDR1 KGHDR, CDR2 SFDVKD. The chain's CDR3 is CATSGGARTDTQYF. CDR3 DNA sequence: TGTGCCACCAGCGGGGGGGCCCGCACAGATACGCAGTATTTT.

This clone occurred once. The chain couples TRBV30 to TRBJ1-3; maybe TRBD1 (6 bases). The germline CDR1 and CDR2 sequences are GTSNPN and SVGIG (reference sequence). Trimming cost V 0 bases and J 7 bases, with 10 bases left between them. The CDR3 consists of 13 residues. The CDR3 loop is CAWSVVQGNTIYF. The CDR3 region has the DNA TGTGCCTGGAGTGTGGTCCAGGGGAACACCATATATTTT. Complete variable domain (other parts from reference TRBV30 and TRBJ1-3): SQTIHQWPATLVQPVGSPLSLECTVEGTSNPNLYWYRQAAGRGLQLLFYSVGIGQISSEVPQNLSASRPQDRQFILSSKKLLLSDSGFYLCAWSVVQGNTIYFGEGSWLTVV.

Here the CDR3 DNA reads TGTGCCAGCAGTCGACTAGCGGGGGGGAGTACCGGGGAGCTGTTTTTT. Encoded protein: CASSRLAGGSTGELFF. The rearrangement links TRBV6-6 to TRBJ2-2, with 14 bases lining up with TRBD2. Germline V gene lookup returns CDR1 MNHNY and CDR2 SVGAGI (reference sequence). V dropped 5 bases and J dropped 5; count of bases not matched to a gene: 4. The CDR3 runs 16 residues.

The CDR3 nucleotides are TGTGCCAGCAGCCGGGGTTATGGGCAGGTCCTTAGCACAGATACGCAGTATTTT. It yields the protein CASSRGYGQVLSTDTQYF. The V gene is TRBV7-6, the J gene TRBJ2-3; possibly TRBD2 for D (5 bases). V was trimmed by 5 bases and J by 0 bases, leaving 21 bases between them. Germline V gives CDR1 SGHVS, CDR2 FNYEAQ. This CDR3 is built from 18 residues. Full variable domain (rest looked up from reference TRBV7-6 and TRBJ2-3): GAGVSQSPRYKVTKRGQDVALRCDPISGHVSLYWYRQALGQGPEFLTYFNYEAQQDKSGLPNDRFSAERPEGSISTLTIQRTEQRDSAMYRCASSRGYGQVLSTDTQYFGPGTRLTVL.

This clone was seen a few times. The genes are TRBV10-1 and TRBJ2-1; D might be TRBD2 (6 bases). This CDR3 has 15 residues. Trimming took 2 bases from V and 4 from J, leaving 12 bases between them. The germline CDR1 and CDR2 sequences are WNHNN and SYGVQD (reference sequence). DNA of the CDR3: TGCGCCAGCAGTGAGATTAGCGGACCATACAATGAGCAGTTCTTC. Residues: CASSEISGPYNEQFF.

The chain combines TRBV19 with TRBJ1-4; TRBD1 matches at 10 bases. This CDR3 comprises 15 residues. The V gene end was trimmed by 5 bases and the J gene end by 7 bases; junction bases not matched to a gene: 7. CDR1 and CDR2 from the germline V gene are LNHDA and SQIVND (reference sequence). The CDR3 nucleotides are TGTGCCAGTAGTGCCCCCGGGACAGGGGTTGAAAAACTGTTTTTT. Its protein is CASSAPGTGVEKLFF.

In its sample, this clone was seen a few times. The V and J genes are TRBV18 and TRBJ1-1; a possible D gene is TRBD1 (5 bases). The CDR3 spans 15 residues. Germline CDR1 is KGHSH and CDR2 is LQKENI. V was cut by 3 bases and J by 1 base, with 12 bases left in between. The CDR3: CASSPRGTSNTEAFF. CDR3 coding DNA: TGTGCCAGCTCACCCCGGGGGACCTCGAACACTGAAGCTTTCTTT.

This rearrangement joins TRBV9 to TRBJ2-3, with unresolved D. V gave up 3 bases and J gave up 6 bases, with 11 bases separating them. Germline V gene sequence: CDR1 SGDLS, CDR2 YYNGEE. CDR3 length: 13 residues. The CDR3 is CASSARRLDTQYF. In nucleotides, the CDR3 is TGTGCCAGCAGCGCCCGAAGACTGGATACGCAGTATTTT.

J is TRBJ2-5 and V is TRBV7-9; 9 nucleotides match TRBD1. CDR3 length equals 19 residues. V was clipped by 6 bases and J by 7 bases; unmatched bases: 24. CDR1 SEHNR and CDR2 FQNEAQ come from the germline V gene (reference sequence). This chain's CDR3 is CASSHPDPPRGTGMATQYF. The CDR3 bases are TGTGCCAGCAGTCACCCCGATCCCCCCAGGGGGACAGGGATGGCGACCCAGTACTTC.

This chain connects TRBV6-2 or TRBV6-3 to TRBJ2-1; 15 nucleotides agree with TRBD2. CDR3 length equals 17 residues. V was pared by 2 bases and J by 7 bases, with 6 bases of the junction left unmatched. Germline CDR1 reads MNHEY; CDR2 reads SVGEGT. This chain's CDR3 is CASSYRTSGGAGNEQFF. CDR3 nucleotides: TGTGCCAGCAGTTACCGGACTAGCGGGGGGGCCGGGAATGAGCAGTTCTTC.

This chain connects TRBV18 to TRBJ2-1; maybe TRBD2 (6 bases). Trimming stripped 4 bases from V and 0 bases from J, with 10 bases between. Looked up from germline, CDR1 is KGHSH and CDR2 is LQKENI. This CDR3 contains 15 residues. This CDR3 reads CASSLSSDSYNEQFF. As DNA, the CDR3 is TGTGCCAGCTCACTTTCTAGCGACTCCTACAATGAGCAGTTCTTC.

The V gene is TRBV21-1, the J gene TRBJ2-7; the D call in the table, TRBD2, was not verified against the DNA. TRBV21-1 counts as a pseudogene. This CDR3 comprises 15 residues. The CDR3 reads CASSKSLAGSYEQYF. The CDR3 DNA reads as TGTGCCAGCAGCAAATCACTAGCGGGCTCCTACGAGCAGTACTTC.

This clone came up once. V usage is TRBV14 and J usage is TRBJ1-2; weak D call: TRBD1 (5 bases). The CDR3 length is 15 residues. Trimming took off 1 base at V and 4 bases at J, with 13 bases between the two ends. Germline V gene sequence: CDR1 SGHDN, CDR2 FVKESK. CDR3 nucleotide sequence: TGTGCCAGCAGCCAAGTTCCAGGGCCCTCCTATGGCTACACCTTC. It translates to CASSQVPGPSYGYTF.

Note on this clone: The sample holds other DNA sequences that translate to the same CDR3. The chain couples TRBV9 to TRBJ1-3; D is perhaps TRBD1 (6 bases). V was shortened by 3 bases and J by 3 bases, with 10 bases between the two germline ends. Per the germline V gene, CDR1 is SGDLS and CDR2 is YYNGEE. The CDR3 spans 14 residues. CDR3 bases: TGTGCCAGCAGCGGAGGGGGAAGTGGAAACACCATATATTTT. This gives the protein CASSGGGSGNTIYF.

The rearrangement uses TRBV3-1 (or the pseudogene TRBV3-2) and TRBJ1-1; D is possibly TRBD1 (5 bases). CDR1 and CDR2 from the germline V gene are LGHDT and YNNKEL (reference sequence). The V and J ends lost 4 bases and 6 bases respectively, with 18 bases between them. This CDR3 is built from 15 residues. As DNA, the CDR3 is TGTGCCAGCAGCCGAGGTTGGCAGGGCTCTCCTGAAGCTTTCTTT. This translates into CASSRGWQGSPEAFF.

Only a few counts were recorded for this clone. This chain links TRBV5-1 with TRBJ2-3, with 7 bases matching TRBD2. In germline, CDR1 is SGHRS, CDR2 YFSETQ. J gave up 1 base and V 4 bases, and 9 bases lay outside the gene matches. The CDR3 has 16 amino acids. The CDR3 bases are TGCGCCAGCAGCCCTGGGGGAGGGATGGGCACAGATACGCAGTATTTT. It yields the protein CASSPGGGMGTDTQYF.

This CDR3 is CASSIESGGADTGELFF. DNA for the CDR3: TGTGCCAGTAGTATAGAGAGCGGGGGGGCCGACACCGGGGAGCTGTTTTTT. The J gene is TRBJ2-2, the V gene TRBV19; TRBD2 agrees at 10 bases. CDR1 is LNHDA and CDR2 is SQIVND in the germline V gene (reference sequence). The CDR3 consists of 17 residues. Trimming removed 0 bases from V and 3 bases from J; junction bases left unmatched: 4.

This clone has more than one count but fewer than ten. V is TRBV10-3 and J is TRBJ2-2; 9 nucleotides line up with TRBD2. With 8 bases clipped from V and 2 bases from J, the junction kept 3 bases outside the gene matches. In germline, CDR1 is ENHRY, CDR2 SYGVKD. This CDR3 is built from 14 residues. This CDR3 reads CAIGAGGNTGELFF. The CDR3 coding sequence is TGTGCCATCGGAGCGGGAGGAAACACCGGGGAGCTGTTTTTT.

This clone was observed a single time. The CDR3 nucleotides are TGTGCCAGCAGTTCCCCTAGCGGGGGGGTGGATGAGCAGTTCTTC. Its protein is CASSSPSGGVDEQFF. The chain employs TRBV6-2 or TRBV6-3 and TRBJ2-1, with 12 bases aligning to TRBD2. The CDR3 totals 15 residues. From germline, CDR1 is MNHEY and CDR2 SVGEGT. The trim removed 4 bases at V and 8 bases at J, leaving 6 bases unmatched.

The rearrangement uses TRBV10-3 and TRBJ2-1; 12 bases agree with TRBD1. CDR3 length: 15 amino acids. Germline loops: CDR1 ENHRY, CDR2 SYGVKD. After removal of 5 bases from V and 5 bases from J, the junction contained 4 bases not matched to a gene. Here the CDR3 reads CAISLGQGANNEQFF. CDR3 coding DNA: TGTGCCATCAGTTTGGGACAGGGGGCGAACAATGAGCAGTTCTTC.

This clone has just a few counts. The chain recombines TRBV7-2 with TRBJ2-5; the D gene is possibly TRBD1 (5 bases). The CDR3 covers 15 residues. CDR1 SGHTA and CDR2 FQGNSA come from the germline V gene. Trimming took off 7 bases at V and 1 base at J, with 16 bases between the two ends. In DNA form, the CDR3 reads TGTGCCAGCATCCCCCAAGCAGGGCCCCAAGAGACCCAGTACTTC. Its protein is CASIPQAGPQETQYF.

The rearrangement joins TRBV9 to TRBJ1-2; the D is unclear. Germline values: CDR1 SGDLS, CDR2 YYNGEE. The CDR3 length is 11 residues. V lost 4 bases, J lost 3 bases, and 4 bases lay in between. The CDR3 nucleotides read TGTGCCAGCAGCCGCGACTATGGCTACACCTTC. Translated: CASSRDYGYTF.

The rearrangement links TRBV5-1 to TRBJ2-3; 9 bases map to TRBD2. The junction had 11 bases not matched to a gene; V was cut back by 4 bases and J by 5 bases. The germline V gene encodes CDR1 SGHRS and CDR2 YFSETQ. The CDR3 sequence is 16 residues long. The CDR3 nucleotides read TGCGCCAGCAGCCAGACAGCGGGGGGCCGGAAAGATACGCAGTATTTT. Protein product: CASSQTAGGRKDTQYF. The full variable domain, rest sourced from reference TRBV5-1 and TRBJ2-3, is KAGVTQTPRYLIKTRGQQVTLSCSPISGHRSVSWYQQTPGQGLQFLFEYFSETQRNKGNFPGRFSGRQFSNSRSEMNVSTLELGDSALYLCASSQTAGGRKDTQYFGPGTRLTVL.

V gene TRBV6-5 combines with J gene TRBJ2-7, with D hard to call. From germline, CDR1 is MNHEY and CDR2 SVGAGI. The V end lost 6 bases, the J end lost 3 bases, and 18 bases lay between the germline ends. CDR3 size: 15 residues. CDR3 loop: CASSPPGRGGYEQYF. CDR3 DNA sequence: TGTGCCAGCAGCCCCCCTGGCCGCGGTGGCTACGAGCAGTACTTC.

The chain combines TRBV6-5 with TRBJ2-7; possible D gene TRBD1, 5 bases. The germline gives CDR1 MNHEY, CDR2 SVGAGI. The CDR3 runs to 13 residues. Trimming cost V 8 bases and J 3 bases, with 14 bases left between them. In nucleotides, the CDR3 is TGTGCCAGCGGGGCGTCCCCAGGCTACGAGCAGTACTTC. Translation: CASGASPGYEQYF.